The next 2 T cell receptor beta chains were all read from a single sample in a study of cytomegalovirus exposure and HLA in healthy donors. The repertoire was sequenced with immunoSEQ multiplex PCR; TCRdb's copy has only in-frame clones and lacks some. The data contain approximately 200,000 clones, 84% of them seen just once; the ten biggest clones take up around 7%. The specimen sequenced was PBMCs. The receptor source for this set is a man between 18 and 29 years old in good health and CMV-seropositive.

The chain employs TRBV27 and TRBJ2-7; no reliable D call. The CDR3 length is 15 residues. Germline CDR1 and CDR2: MNHEY and SMNVEV (reference sequence). Trimming pared 2 bases from V and 3 bases from J, leaving 14 bases between. The CDR3 sequence is CASSLRRNRVYEQYF. The CDR3, as DNA: TGTGCCAGCAGTTTACGTCGCAACAGAGTCTACGAGCAGTACTTC.

The V gene is TRBV14, the J gene TRBJ2-7; maybe TRBD2 (6 bases). This CDR3 spans 13 amino acids. CDR1 and CDR2 (germline): SGHDN, FVKESK. The V end was cut by 1 base, the J end by 5 bases, with 9 bases between. The DNA of the CDR3 is TGTGCCAGCAGCCAAGTACTAGCCAACGAGCAGTACTTC. It specifies CASSQVLANEQYF.